These 16 T cell receptor beta chains share one sample of origin, sequenced in a study of T cell repertoires in cytomegalovirus infection. Via MiXCR, TCRdb re-called the reads, giving one row per CDR3 protein. Of about 180,000 distinct CDR3 sequences in the sample, roughly an eighth were seen once. The sequencing input was PBMCs. These receptors came from a human donor in good health (CMV status not recorded). Some clones in this sample may be carry-over from other donors' samples.

In this sample, this clonotype turned up many times. The chain employs TRBV2 and TRBJ1-1; D gene uncertain. This CDR3 comprises 13 residues. Trimming stripped 7 bases from V and 0 bases from J, with 9 bases between. The germline CDR1 and CDR2 sequences are SNHLY and FYNNEI. Here the CDR3 reads CASKTLMNTEAFF. The DNA for the CDR3 is TGTGCCAGCAAGACACTAATGAACACTGAAGCTTTCTTT.

This clonotype showed up many times. This chain links TRBV7-2 with TRBJ2-6; D ambiguous. V lost 11 bases and J lost 0, with 11 bases in between. Germline-derived CDR1 and CDR2 are SGHTA and FQGNSA. This CDR3 is built from 14 residues. The CDR3 here is CAFPNSSGANVLTF. CDR3 sequence (DNA): TGTGCCTTCCCAAACAGCTCTGGGGCCAACGTCCTGACTTTC.

This clonotype was picked up many times. The rearrangement uses TRBV6-5 and TRBJ2-7, with D tentatively TRBD1 or TRBD2 (5 bases each). Germline values: CDR1 MNHEY, CDR2 SVGAGI. This CDR3 has 15 residues. V dropped 0 bases and J dropped 1 base, with 10 bases sitting between them. CDR3 bases: TGTGCCAGCAGTTACTCTTCCGGGGCGTCCTACGAGCAGTACTTC. It specifies CASSYSSGASYEQYF.

The chain links TRBV19 to TRBJ2-1; 7 bases map to TRBD2. Germline V gene lookup returns CDR1 LNHDA and CDR2 SQIVND (reference sequence). The CDR3 length is 16 residues. Trimming removed 6 bases from V and 4 bases from J; junction bases left unmatched: 12. CDR3 sequence: CASRDSSGILYNEQFF. In DNA form, the CDR3 reads TGTGCCAGTAGGGATTCTAGCGGAATTTTATACAATGAGCAGTTCTTC.

With regard to this clonotype: A read error is possible here, since a much larger clone lies one base away. The chain has TRBV28 and TRBJ2-3; a possible D gene is TRBD2 (5 bases). V lost 10 bases and J 0 bases, leaving 14 bases between the germline ends. This CDR3 is built from 14 residues. From germline, CDR1 is MDHEN and CDR2 SYDVKM. This CDR3 reads CANMWTGSTDTQYF. CDR3 bases: TGTGCCAACATGTGGACTGGGAGCACAGATACGCAGTATTTT.

This clonotype was observed at least ten times. V usage is TRBV4-1 and J usage is TRBJ2-1; 9 positions match TRBD2. The V gene end was trimmed by 0 bases and the J gene end by 5 bases; junction bases not matched to a gene: 8. CDR3 length: 17 amino acids. Germline loops: CDR1 MGHRA, CDR2 YSYEKL. The CDR3 protein is CASSQDPSGRPHNEQFF. Written as DNA, the CDR3 is TGCGCCAGCAGCCAAGATCCGAGCGGGAGGCCACACAATGAGCAGTTCTTC.

This chain links TRBV2 with TRBJ2-3, with D unresolved. Trimming cost V 6 bases and J 6 bases, with 19 bases left between them. CDR1 is SNHLY, CDR2 FYNNEI, per germline. This CDR3 comprises 15 residues. This CDR3 reads CASSDALTFIDTQYF. The CDR3 DNA reads as TGTGCCAGCAGCGACGCCCTAACTTTCATCGATACGCAGTATTTT.

The chain carries TRBV28 and TRBJ2-1, with D possibly being TRBD1 or TRBD2 (5 bases each). CDR3 length equals 13 residues. The germline gives CDR1 MDHEN, CDR2 SYDVKM. V lost 6 bases, J lost 9 bases, and 15 bases lay in between. As DNA, the CDR3 is TGTGCCAGCAGCCTTTTAGGTGGGGGTGAGCAGTTCTTC. As protein: CASSLLGGGEQFF. The full variable domain, completed using reference TRBV28 and TRBJ2-1, is DVKVTQSSRYLVKRTGEKVFLECVQDMDHENMFWYRQDPGLGLRLIYFSYDVKMKEKGDIPEGYSVSREKKERFSLILESASTNQTSMYLCASSLLGGGEQFFGPGTRLTVL.

This clonotype was seen only a few times. This chain uses TRBV5-4 with TRBJ2-1; D is ambiguous. CDR1 is SGHNT, CDR2 YYREEE, per germline (reference sequence). The CDR3 is 16 residues long. The germline V and J ends were trimmed by 2 bases and 0 bases, with 12 bases remaining between them. CDR3 residues: CASSFIDFSSYNEQFF. As DNA, the CDR3 is TGTGCCAGCAGCTTCATAGATTTCAGCTCCTACAATGAGCAGTTCTTC.

CDR3 loop: CSVEVSGRSDTQYF. The CDR3 DNA reads TGCAGCGTTGAAGTGTCCGGGAGGTCAGATACGCAGTATTTT. This chain links TRBV29-1 with TRBJ2-3; 7 bases fit TRBD2. V lost 1 base and J lost 4; bases outside the gene matches: 5. Germline CDR1 reads SQVTM; CDR2 reads ANQGSEA. The CDR3 runs 14 residues.

This clonotype was observed a few times. This chain uses TRBV29-1 with TRBJ2-7; weak D call: TRBD2 (7 bases). The germline V gene has CDR1 SQVTM and CDR2 ANQGSEA. The CDR3 loop spans 12 amino acids. With 2 bases removed from V and 6 bases from J, the gap between germline ends came to 11 bases. The CDR3 is CSVERGAGEQYF. The CDR3 DNA is TGCAGCGTTGAACGGGGGGCAGGCGAGCAGTACTTC.

The chain combines TRBV5-4 with TRBJ2-3; 9 nucleotides agree with TRBD1. Trimming cost V 4 bases and J 0 bases; bases outside gene matches: 6. The CDR3 totals 16 residues. The germline gives CDR1 SGHNT, CDR2 YYREEE (reference sequence). CDR3 sequence reads: CASSPGQGSSTDTQYF. The CDR3 nucleotides read TGTGCCAGCAGCCCGGGACAGGGAAGTAGCACAGATACGCAGTATTTT.

This clonotype was counted many times. The V call is TRBV28, the J call TRBJ1-1; D possibly corresponds to TRBD1 (6 bases). This CDR3 is built from 15 residues. Germline CDR1 is MDHEN and CDR2 is SYDVKM. Between the trimmed V and J ends, which lost 1 base and 6 bases, there was a span of 15 bases. This chain's CDR3 is CASSLLTGGRAEAFF. CDR3 nucleotides: TGTGCCAGCAGTTTATTAACTGGGGGCAGGGCTGAAGCTTTCTTT. The full variable domain, with the rest looked up from reference TRBV28 and TRBJ1-1, is DVKVTQSSRYLVKRTGEKVFLECVQDMDHENMFWYRQDPGLGLRLIYFSYDVKMKEKGDIPEGYSVSREKKERFSLILESASTNQTSMYLCASSLLTGGRAEAFFGQGTRLTVV.

This chain connects TRBV7-3 to TRBJ2-2; D uncertain. This CDR3 has 13 residues. The V end lost 7 bases, the J end lost 5 bases, and 11 bases lay between the germline ends. CDR1 is SGHTA and CDR2 is FQGTGA in the germline V gene. As DNA, the CDR3 is TGTGCCAGCACGGGCAGCCCTACCGGGGAGCTGTTTTTT. Its protein product is CASTGSPTGELFF.

This clonotype was recorded a few times. The chain's CDR3 is CSVVGGSYNEQFF. In nucleotides, the CDR3 is TGCAGCGTTGTTGGGGGATCATACAATGAGCAGTTCTTC. This sequence joins TRBV29-1 and TRBJ2-1; D is perhaps TRBD1 or TRBD2 (5 bases each). V shed 4 bases and J shed 4 bases, with 11 bases lying between them. The CDR3 spans 13 residues. The V gene's germline CDR1 is SQVTM and CDR2 ANQGSEA.

This clonotype showed up just a few times. CDR3 coding DNA: TGCAGTGCCACCCTAGCGGGGGGCCAGAGGGAGCAGTACTTC. It specifies CSATLAGGQREQYF. The chain recombines TRBV20-1 with TRBJ2-7; 11 nucleotides line up with TRBD2. V dropped 6 bases and J dropped 7; count of bases not matched to a gene: 11. This CDR3 comprises 14 residues. CDR1 and CDR2 (germline): DFQATT, SNEGSKA (reference sequence).